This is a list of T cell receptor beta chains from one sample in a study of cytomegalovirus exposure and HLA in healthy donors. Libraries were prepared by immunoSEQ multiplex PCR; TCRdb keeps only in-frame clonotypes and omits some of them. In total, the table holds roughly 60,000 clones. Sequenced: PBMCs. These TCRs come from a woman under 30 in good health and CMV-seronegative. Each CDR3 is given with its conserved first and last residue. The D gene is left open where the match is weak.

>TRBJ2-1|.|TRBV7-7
TGTGCTAGCAGCTTAGCTCCCAGGGGCCCTACTAGTATGGGTGAGCAGTTCTTC
CASSLAPRGPTSMGEQFF
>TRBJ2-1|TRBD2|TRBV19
TGTGCCAGTAGTATAAGGTGGTCTAGCGGTTTACTAGATGAGCAGTTCTTC
CASSIRWSSGLLDEQFF
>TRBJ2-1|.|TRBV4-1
TGCGCCAGCAGCCAACTGGGCATAAACGGACAGAGCAATGAGCAGTTCTTC
CASSQLGINGQSNEQFF
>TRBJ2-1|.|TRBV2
TGTGCCAGCAGTGTTATAACAGGGTACAATGAGCAGTTCTTC
CASSVITGYNEQFF
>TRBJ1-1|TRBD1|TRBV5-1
TGCGCCAGCAGCTTGGCAACGCACAGGGGGGATGAAGCTTTCTTT
CASSLATHRGDEAFF
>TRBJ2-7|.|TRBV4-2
TGTGCCAGCAGCCCAGGGGCCCTAGGGGACCCCGAGCAGTACTTC
CASSPGALGDPEQYF
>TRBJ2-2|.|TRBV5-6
TGTGCCAGCAGCTTTGGGACAATGAACGCCGGGGAGCTGTTTTTT
CASSFGTMNAGELFF
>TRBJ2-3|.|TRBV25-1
TGTGCCAGCAGTGATAGGGCACAGGTTGGGGACACAGATACGCAGTATTTT
CASSDRAQVGDTDTQYF
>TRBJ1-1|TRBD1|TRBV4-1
TGCGCCAGCAGCCAAGGACAGGGGGATAGTGAAGCTTTCTTT
CASSQGQGDSEAFF
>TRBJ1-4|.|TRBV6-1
TGTGCCAGCGAACAGGGTAGAGAAAAACTGTTTTTT
CASEQGREKLFF
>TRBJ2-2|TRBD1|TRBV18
TGTGCCAGCTCACCACGACAGGGAGACGGGGAGCTGTTTTTT
CASSPRQGDGELFF
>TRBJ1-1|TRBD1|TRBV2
TGTGCCAGCTATCAGACAGGGTCGGGTGAAGCTTTCTTT
CASYQTGSGEAFF
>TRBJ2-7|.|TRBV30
TGTGCCTGGCGTCGTTTGGACAAAAGCGAGCAGTACTTC
CAWRRLDKSEQYF
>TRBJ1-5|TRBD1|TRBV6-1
TGTGCCAGCAGAGAAACCCAGGGGGCGCGGAATCAGCCCCAGCATTTT
CASRETQGARNQPQHF
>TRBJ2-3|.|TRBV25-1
TGTGCCAGCAGTGAGTCAGGGTATAAGGCCACAGATACGCAGTATTTT
CASSESGYKATDTQYF
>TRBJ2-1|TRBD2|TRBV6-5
TGTGCCAGCACATCCCTCGCCCCTAGCGGGAGTGAGCAGTTCTTC
CASTSLAPSGSEQFF
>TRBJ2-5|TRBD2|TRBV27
TGTGCCAGCAGGGTTAGCGGGGGGGTGAAGACCCAGTACTTC
CASRVSGGVKTQYF
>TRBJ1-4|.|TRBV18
TGTGCCAGCTCACTCCCCGGCCCACGGGGGGAGAGACTGTTTTTT
CASSLPGPRGERLFF
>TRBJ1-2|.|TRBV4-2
TGTGCCAGCAGCCATCCCGTCCGTTCGCTTCCGCAAAGACAGAACTATGGCTACACCTTC
CASSHPVRSLPQRQNYGYTF
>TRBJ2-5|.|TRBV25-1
TGTGCCAGCAGTGACAGGGACACCGCACCTAGGTACCAAGAGACCCAGTACTTC
CASSDRDTAPRYQETQYF
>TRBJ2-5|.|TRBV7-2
TGTGCCAGCAGCAGTCTGCGCCAAGAGACCCAGTACTTC
CASSSLRQETQYF
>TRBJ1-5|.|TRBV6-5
TGTGCCTGCGGTCAGCCCCAGCATTTT
CACGQPQHF
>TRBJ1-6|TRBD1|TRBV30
TGTGCCTGGAGTCGACAGACAGGGAGATGGATGTCACCCCTCCACTTT
CAWSRQTGRWMSPLHF
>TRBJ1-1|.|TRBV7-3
TGTGCCAGCAGCTTGAGCCCCGTCGGCACTGAAGCTTTCTTT
CASSLSPVGTEAFF
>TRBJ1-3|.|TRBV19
TGTGCCAGTAGTTCAAAGGGGAACACCATATATTTT
CASSSKGNTIYF
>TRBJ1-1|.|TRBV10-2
TGCGCCAGCAGTTGGGCCCCGTCGGACACTGAAGCTTTCTTT
CASSWAPSDTEAFF
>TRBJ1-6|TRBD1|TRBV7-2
TGTGCCAGCAGCCGCCAAACGGGACAGGGTTCACCCCTCCACTTT
CASSRQTGQGSPLHF
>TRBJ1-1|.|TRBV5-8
TGTGCCAGCAGCTTGTTCCCAAGCAACACTGAAGCTTTCTTT
CASSLFPSNTEAFF
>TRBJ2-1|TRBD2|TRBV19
TGTGCCAGTACTTATCACGGGACTAGCGGGGGTAGCGAGCAGTTCTTC
CASTYHGTSGGSEQFF
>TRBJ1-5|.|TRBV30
TGTGCCTGGAGTGTATTTGGGCAGGTGGGTCAGCCCCAGCATTTT
CAWSVFGQVGQPQHF
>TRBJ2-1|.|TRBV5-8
TGTGCCAGCAGCTTGGGCCTGAGCTCCTACAATGAGCAGTTCTTC
CASSLGLSSYNEQFF